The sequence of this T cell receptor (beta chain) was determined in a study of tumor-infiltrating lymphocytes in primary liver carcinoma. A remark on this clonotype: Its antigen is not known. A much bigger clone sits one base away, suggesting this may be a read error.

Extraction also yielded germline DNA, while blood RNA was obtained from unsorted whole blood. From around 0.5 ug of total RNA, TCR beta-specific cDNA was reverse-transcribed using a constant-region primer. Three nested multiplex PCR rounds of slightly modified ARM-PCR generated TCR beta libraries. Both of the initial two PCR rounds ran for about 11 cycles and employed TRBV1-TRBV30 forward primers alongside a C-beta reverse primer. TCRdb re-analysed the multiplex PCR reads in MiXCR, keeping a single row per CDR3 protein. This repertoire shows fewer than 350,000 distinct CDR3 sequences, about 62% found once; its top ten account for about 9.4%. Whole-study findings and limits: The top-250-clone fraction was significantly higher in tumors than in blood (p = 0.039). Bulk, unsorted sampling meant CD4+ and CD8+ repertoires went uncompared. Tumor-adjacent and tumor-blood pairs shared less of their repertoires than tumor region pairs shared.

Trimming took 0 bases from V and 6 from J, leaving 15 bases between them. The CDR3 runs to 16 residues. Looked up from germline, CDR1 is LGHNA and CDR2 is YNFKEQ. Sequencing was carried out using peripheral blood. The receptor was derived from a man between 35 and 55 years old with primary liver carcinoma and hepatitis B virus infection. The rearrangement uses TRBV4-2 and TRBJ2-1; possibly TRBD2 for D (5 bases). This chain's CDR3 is CASSQDSLSGINEQFF. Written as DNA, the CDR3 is TGTGCCAGCAGCCAAGATTCTTTATCGGGAATCAATGAGCAGTTCTTC.